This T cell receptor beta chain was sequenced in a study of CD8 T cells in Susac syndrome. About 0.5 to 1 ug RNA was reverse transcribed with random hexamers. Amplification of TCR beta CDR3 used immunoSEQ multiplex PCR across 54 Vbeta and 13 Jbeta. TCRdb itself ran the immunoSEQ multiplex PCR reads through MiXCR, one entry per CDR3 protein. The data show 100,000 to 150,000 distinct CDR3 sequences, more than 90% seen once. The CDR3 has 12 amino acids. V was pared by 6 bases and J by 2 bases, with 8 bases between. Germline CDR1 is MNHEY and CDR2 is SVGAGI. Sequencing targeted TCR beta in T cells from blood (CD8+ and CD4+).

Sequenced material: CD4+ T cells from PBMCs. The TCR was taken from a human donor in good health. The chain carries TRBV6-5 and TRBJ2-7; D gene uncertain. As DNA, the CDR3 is TGTGCCAGCAGACCGTCCACCTACGAGCAGTACTTC. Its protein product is CASRPSTYEQYF.